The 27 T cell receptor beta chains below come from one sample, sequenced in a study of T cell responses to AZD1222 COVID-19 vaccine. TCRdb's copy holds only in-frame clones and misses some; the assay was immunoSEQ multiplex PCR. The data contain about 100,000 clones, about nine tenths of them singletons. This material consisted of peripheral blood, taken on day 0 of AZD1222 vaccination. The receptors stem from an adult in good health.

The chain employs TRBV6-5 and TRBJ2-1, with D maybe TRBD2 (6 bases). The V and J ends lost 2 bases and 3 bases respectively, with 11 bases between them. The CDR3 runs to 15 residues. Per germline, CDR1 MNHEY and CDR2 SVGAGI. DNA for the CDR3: TGTGCCAGCAGTTACCGGGGGAGTCTCTACAATGAGCAGTTCTTC. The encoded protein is CASSYRGSLYNEQFF.

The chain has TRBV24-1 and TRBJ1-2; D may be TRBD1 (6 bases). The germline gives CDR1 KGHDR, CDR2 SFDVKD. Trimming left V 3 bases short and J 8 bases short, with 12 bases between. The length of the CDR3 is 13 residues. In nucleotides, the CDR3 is TGTGCCACCAGTGATATCGGACAGAAGGGCTACACCTTC. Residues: CATSDIGQKGYTF.

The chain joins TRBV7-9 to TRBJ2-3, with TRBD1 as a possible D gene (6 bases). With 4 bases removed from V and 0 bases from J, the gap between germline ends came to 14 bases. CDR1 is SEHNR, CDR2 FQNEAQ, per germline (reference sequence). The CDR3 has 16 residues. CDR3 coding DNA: TGTGCCAGCAGCTCGTTCAGGGGAAGGAGCACAGATACGCAGTATTTT. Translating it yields CASSSFRGRSTDTQYF.

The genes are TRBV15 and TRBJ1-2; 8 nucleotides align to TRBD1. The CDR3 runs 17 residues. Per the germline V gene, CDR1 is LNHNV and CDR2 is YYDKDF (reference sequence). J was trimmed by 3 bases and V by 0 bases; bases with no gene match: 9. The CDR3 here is CATSRDQGDRHHYGYTF. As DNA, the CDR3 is TGTGCCACCAGCAGAGATCAGGGGGACAGGCACCACTATGGCTACACCTTC.

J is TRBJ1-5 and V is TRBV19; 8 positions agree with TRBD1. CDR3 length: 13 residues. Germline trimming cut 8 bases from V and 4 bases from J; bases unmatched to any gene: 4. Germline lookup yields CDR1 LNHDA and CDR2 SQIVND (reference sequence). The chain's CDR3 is CASADRGNQPQHF. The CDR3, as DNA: TGTGCCAGTGCTGACAGGGGAAATCAGCCCCAGCATTTT.

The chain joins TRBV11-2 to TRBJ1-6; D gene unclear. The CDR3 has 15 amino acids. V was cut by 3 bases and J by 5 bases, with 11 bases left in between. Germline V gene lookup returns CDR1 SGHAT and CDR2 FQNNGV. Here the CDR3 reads CASSLSSKNNSPLHF. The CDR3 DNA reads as TGTGCCAGCAGCTTGTCGAGCAAAAATAATTCACCCCTCCACTTT.

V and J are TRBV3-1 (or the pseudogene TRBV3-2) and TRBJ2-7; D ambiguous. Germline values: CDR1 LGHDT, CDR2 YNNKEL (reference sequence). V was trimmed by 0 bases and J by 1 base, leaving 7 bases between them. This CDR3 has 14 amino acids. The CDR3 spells CASSQDTGSYEQYF. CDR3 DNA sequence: TGTGCCAGCAGCCAAGATACCGGTTCCTACGAGCAGTACTTC.

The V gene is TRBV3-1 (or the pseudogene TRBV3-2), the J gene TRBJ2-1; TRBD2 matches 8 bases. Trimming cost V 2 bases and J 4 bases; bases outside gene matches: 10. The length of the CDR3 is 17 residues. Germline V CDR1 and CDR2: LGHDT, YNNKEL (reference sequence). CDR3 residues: CASSQPIHRGGYNEQFF. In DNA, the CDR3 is TGTGCCAGCAGCCAACCCATACATCGGGGGGGGTACAATGAGCAGTTCTTC.

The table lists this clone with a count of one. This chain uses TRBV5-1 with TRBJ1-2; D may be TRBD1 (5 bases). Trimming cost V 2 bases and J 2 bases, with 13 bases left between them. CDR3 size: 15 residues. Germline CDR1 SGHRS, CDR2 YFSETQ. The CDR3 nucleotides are TGCGCCAGCAGCTTTGGGGGGAGTAGGAACTATGGCTACACCTTC. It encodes CASSFGGSRNYGYTF.

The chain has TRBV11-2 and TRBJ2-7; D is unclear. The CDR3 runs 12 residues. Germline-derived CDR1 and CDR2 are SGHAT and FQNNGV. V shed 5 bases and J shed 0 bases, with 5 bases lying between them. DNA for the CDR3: TGTGCCAGCAGCGTAGGCTCCTACGAGCAGTACTTC. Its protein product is CASSVGSYEQYF.

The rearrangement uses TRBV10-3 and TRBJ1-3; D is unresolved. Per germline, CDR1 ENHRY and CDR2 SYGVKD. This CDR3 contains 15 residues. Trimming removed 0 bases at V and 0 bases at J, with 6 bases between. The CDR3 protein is CAISESAISGNTIYF. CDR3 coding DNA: TGTGCCATCAGTGAGTCCGCGATCTCTGGAAACACCATATATTTT.

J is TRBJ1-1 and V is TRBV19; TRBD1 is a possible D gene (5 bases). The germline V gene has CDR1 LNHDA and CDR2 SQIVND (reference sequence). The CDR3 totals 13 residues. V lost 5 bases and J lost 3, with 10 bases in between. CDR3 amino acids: CASSSLGDTEAFF. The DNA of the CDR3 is TGTGCCAGTAGTTCCCTGGGGGACACTGAAGCTTTCTTT.

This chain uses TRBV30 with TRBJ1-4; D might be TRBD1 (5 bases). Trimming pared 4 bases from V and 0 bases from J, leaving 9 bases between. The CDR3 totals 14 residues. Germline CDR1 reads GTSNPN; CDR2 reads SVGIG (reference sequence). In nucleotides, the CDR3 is TGTGCCTGGACAGGGACCGCAACTAATGAAAAACTGTTTTTT. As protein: CAWTGTATNEKLFF.

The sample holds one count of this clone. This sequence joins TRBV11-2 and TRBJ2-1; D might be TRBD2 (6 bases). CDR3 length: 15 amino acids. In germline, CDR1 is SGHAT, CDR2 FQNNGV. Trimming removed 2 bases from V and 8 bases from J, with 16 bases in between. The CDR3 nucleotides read TGTGCCAGCAGCTTAAGTGGGTCTAGCGTAGATGAGCAGTTCTTC. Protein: CASSLSGSSVDEQFF. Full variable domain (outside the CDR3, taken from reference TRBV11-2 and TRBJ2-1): EAGVAQSPRYKIIEKRQSVAFWCNPISGHATLYWYQQILGQGPKLLIQFQNNGVVDDSQLPKDRFSAERLKGVDSTLKIQPAKLEDSAVYLCASSLSGSSVDEQFFGPGTRLTVL.

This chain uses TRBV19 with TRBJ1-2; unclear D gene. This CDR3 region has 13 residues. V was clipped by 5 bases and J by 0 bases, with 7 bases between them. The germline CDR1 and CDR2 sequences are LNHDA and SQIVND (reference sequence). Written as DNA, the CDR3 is TGTGCCAGTAGTCGGTCAGCTAACTATGGCTACACCTTC. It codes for CASSRSANYGYTF.

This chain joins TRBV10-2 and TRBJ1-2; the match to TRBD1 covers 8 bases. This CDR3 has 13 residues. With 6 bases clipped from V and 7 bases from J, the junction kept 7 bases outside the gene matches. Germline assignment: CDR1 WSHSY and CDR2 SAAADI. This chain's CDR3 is CASSVDRVGGYTF. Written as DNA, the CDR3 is TGCGCCAGCAGCGTGGACAGGGTCGGTGGCTACACCTTC.

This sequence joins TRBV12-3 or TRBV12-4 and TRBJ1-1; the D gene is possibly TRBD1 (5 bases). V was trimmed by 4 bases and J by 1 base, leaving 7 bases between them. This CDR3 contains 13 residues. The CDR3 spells CASSWDGNTEAFF. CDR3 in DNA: TGTGCCAGCAGTTGGGACGGGAACACTGAAGCTTTCTTT.

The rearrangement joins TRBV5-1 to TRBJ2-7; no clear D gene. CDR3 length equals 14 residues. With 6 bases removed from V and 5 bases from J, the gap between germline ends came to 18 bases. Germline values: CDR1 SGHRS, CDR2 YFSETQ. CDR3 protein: CASKRSGISNEQYF. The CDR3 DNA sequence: TGCGCCAGCAAAAGGTCTGGGATTTCCAACGAGCAGTACTTC.

The CDR3 DNA follows: TGTGCCAGCAGCCTAGTTACAGGCATGAACACTGAAGCTTTCTTT. Protein sequence: CASSLVTGMNTEAFF. The chain joins TRBV5-5 to TRBJ1-1; a weak D match, TRBD1 (5 bases). This CDR3 region has 15 residues. Germline V CDR1 and CDR2: SGHKS, YYEKEE (reference sequence). V gave up 4 bases and J gave up 0 bases, with 13 bases separating them.

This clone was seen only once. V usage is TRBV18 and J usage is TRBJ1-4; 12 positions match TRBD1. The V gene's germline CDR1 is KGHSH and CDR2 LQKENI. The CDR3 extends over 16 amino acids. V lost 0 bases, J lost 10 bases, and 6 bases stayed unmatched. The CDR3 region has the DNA TGTGCCAGCTCACCACCCGCTTCGGGACAGGGGGCAAAACTGTTTTTT. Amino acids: CASSPPASGQGAKLFF. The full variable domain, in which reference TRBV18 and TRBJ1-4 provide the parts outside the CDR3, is NAGVMQNPRHLVRRRGQEARLRCSPMKGHSHVYWYRQLPEEGLKFMVYLQKENIIDESGMPKERFSAEFPKEGPSILRIQQVVRGDSAAYFCASSPPASGQGAKLFFGSGTQLSVL.

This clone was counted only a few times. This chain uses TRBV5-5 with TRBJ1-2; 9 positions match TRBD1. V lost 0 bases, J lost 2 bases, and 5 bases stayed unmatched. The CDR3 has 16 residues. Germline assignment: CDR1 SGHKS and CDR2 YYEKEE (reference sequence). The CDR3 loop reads CASSLGGTGNNYGYTF. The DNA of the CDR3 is TGTGCCAGCAGCTTGGGGGGGACAGGGAACAACTATGGCTACACCTTC.

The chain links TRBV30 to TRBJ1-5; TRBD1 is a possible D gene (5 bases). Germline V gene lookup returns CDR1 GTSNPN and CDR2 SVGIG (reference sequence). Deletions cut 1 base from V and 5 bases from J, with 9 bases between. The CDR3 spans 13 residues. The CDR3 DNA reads TGTGCCTGGAGTGGCAGGGTTGATCAGCCCCAGCATTTT. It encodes CAWSGRVDQPQHF. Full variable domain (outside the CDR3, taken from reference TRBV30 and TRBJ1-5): SQTIHQWPATLVQPVGSPLSLECTVEGTSNPNLYWYRQAAGRGLQLLFYSVGIGQISSEVPQNLSASRPQDRQFILSSKKLLLSDSGFYLCAWSGRVDQPQHFGDGTRLSIL.

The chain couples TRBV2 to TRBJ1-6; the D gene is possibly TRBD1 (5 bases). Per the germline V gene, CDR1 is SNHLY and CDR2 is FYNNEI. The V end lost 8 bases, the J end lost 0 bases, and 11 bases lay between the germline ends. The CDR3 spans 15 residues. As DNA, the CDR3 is TGTGCCAGCGGGGGGGAGAGCTCCTATAATTCACCCCTCCACTTT. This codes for CASGGESSYNSPLHF.

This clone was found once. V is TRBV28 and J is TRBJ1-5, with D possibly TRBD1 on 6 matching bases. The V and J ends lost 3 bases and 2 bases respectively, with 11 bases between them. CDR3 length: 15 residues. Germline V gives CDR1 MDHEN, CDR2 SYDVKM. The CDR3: CASSFYRDRNQPQHF. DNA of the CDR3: TGTGCCAGCAGTTTTTACAGGGACCGCAATCAGCCCCAGCATTTT.

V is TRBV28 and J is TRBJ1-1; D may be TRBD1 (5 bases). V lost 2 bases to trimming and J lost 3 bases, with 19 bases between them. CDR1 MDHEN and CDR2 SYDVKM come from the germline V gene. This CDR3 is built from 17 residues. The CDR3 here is CASSLPPARVDYTEAFF. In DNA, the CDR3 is TGTGCCAGCAGTTTACCCCCAGCCAGGGTGGATTACACTGAAGCTTTCTTT.

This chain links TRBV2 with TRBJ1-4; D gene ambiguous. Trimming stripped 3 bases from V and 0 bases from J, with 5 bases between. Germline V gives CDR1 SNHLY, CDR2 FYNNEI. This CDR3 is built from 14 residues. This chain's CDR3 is CASSEAATNEKLFF. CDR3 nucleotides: TGTGCCAGCAGTGAGGCAGCAACTAATGAAAAACTGTTTTTT.

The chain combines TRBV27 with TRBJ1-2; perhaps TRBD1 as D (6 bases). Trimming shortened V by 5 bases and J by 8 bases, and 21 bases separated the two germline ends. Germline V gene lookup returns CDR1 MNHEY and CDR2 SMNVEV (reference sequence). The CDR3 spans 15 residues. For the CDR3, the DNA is TGTGCCAGCAGTCCCCGCCCAGGGGATGGGAACGGCTACACCTTC. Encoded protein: CASSPRPGDGNGYTF.